This T cell receptor beta chain derives from a study of control samples from healthy donors and cancer patients. Profiled with immunoSEQ multiplex PCR; TCRdb holds only in-frame clones, not every one. The data contain around 130,000 clones, around nine tenths of them singletons. Germline lookup yields CDR1 SGHVS and CDR2 FNYEAQ. Losses at the gene ends were 0 bases for V and 2 bases for J; bases not matched to a gene: 5. CDR3 length: 16 amino acids. The specimen was blood. V usage is TRBV7-6 and J usage is TRBJ2-5; 8 bases map to TRBD2. This TCR derives from a man in his fifties in good health. This chain's CDR3 is CASSLALGGGQETQYF. The CDR3 DNA is TGTGCCAGCAGCTTAGCGCTCGGGGGGGGGCAAGAGACCCAGTACTTC. The complete variable domain, with remaining parts taken from reference TRBV7-6 and TRBJ2-5, reads GAGVSQSPRYKVTKRGQDVALRCDPISGHVSLYWYRQALGQGPEFLTYFNYEAQQDKSGLPNDRFSAERPEGSISTLTIQRTEQRDSAMYRCASSLALGGGQETQYFGPGTRLLVL.